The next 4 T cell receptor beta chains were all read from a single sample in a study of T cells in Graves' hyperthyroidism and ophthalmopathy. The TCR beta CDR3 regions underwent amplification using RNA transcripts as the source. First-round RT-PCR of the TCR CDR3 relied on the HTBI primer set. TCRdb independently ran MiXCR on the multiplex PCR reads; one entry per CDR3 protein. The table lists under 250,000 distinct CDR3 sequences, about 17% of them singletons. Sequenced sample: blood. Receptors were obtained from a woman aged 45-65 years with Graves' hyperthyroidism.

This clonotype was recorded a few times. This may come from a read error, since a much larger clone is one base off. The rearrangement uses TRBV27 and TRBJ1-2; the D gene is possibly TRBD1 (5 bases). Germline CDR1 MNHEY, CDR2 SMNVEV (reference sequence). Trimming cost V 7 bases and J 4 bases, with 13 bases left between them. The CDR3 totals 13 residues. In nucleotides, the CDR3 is TGTGCCAGCACCGAGGCGGGGGGCTATGGCTACACCTTC. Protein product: CASTEAGGYGYTF.

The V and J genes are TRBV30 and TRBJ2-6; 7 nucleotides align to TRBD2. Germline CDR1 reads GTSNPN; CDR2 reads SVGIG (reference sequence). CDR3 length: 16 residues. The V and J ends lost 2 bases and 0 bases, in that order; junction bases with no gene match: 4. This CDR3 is CAWSSSGVSGANVLTF. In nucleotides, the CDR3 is TGTGCCTGGAGTTCAAGCGGGGTCTCTGGGGCCAACGTCCTGACTTTC.

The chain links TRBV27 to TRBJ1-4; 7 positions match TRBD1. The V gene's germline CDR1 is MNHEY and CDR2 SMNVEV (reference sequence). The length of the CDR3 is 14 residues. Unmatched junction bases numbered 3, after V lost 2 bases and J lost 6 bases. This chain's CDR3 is CASSLNRGYEKLFF. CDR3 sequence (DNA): TGTGCCAGCAGTTTAAACAGGGGCTATGAAAAACTGTTTTTT.

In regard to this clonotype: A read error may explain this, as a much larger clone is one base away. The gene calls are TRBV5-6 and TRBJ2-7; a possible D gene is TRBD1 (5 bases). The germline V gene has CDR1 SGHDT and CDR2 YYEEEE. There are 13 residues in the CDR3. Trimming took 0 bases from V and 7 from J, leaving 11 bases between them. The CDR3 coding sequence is TGTGCCAGCAGCTTGGGGGGCGATAATGAGCAGTACTTC. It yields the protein CASSLGGDNEQYF.